What follows are 12 T cell receptor beta chains derived from one specimen sequenced in a study of T-cell memory formation after mild COVID-19. TCRdb re-analysed the 5' RACE reads in MiXCR, keeping a single row per CDR3 protein. The sample carries 250,000 to 300,000 distinct CDR3 sequences, 15% to 20% recorded once. The sequencing sample was made of PBMCs or a T cell subset sorted from them (not recorded which). The source of these receptors is a young man who had mild COVID-19 (a few samples of this study predate the infection). Cell type and time point are not known.

This clonotype was counted ten times or more. The J gene is TRBJ2-2, the V gene TRBV24-1; no clear D gene. V lost 0 bases to trimming and J lost 6 bases, with 16 bases between them. CDR1 and CDR2 from the germline V gene are KGHDR and SFDVKD. The CDR3 contains 17 residues. CDR3 nucleotide sequence: TGTGCCACCAGTGATTTGCAAGGTCGGCCTGAAGCCGGGGAGCTGTTTTTT. Its protein is CATSDLQGRPEAGELFF.

This clonotype came up a few times. The rearrangement uses TRBV10-3 and TRBJ1-6, with 8 bases lining up with TRBD1. J gave up 10 bases and V 5 bases, and 7 bases lay outside the gene matches. The CDR3 has 14 amino acids. Germline CDR1 ENHRY, CDR2 SYGVKD. The CDR3 DNA reads TGTGCCATCAGTCAGGACAGGGAACGCTCACCCCTCCACTTT. Amino acids: CAISQDRERSPLHF.

This clonotype was detected only a few times. The chain joins TRBV4-1 to TRBJ2-1; 9 nucleotides line up with TRBD2. This CDR3 comprises 15 residues. From germline, CDR1 is MGHRA and CDR2 YSYEKL. The trim removed 4 bases at V and 9 bases at J, leaving 10 bases unmatched. CDR3 region: CASSPSVAGGLEQFF. The DNA for the CDR3 is TGCGCCAGCAGCCCAAGCGTGGCGGGGGGGCTTGAGCAGTTCTTC.

This clonotype was seen a handful of times. The rearrangement uses TRBV4-1 and TRBJ1-1; D is perhaps TRBD1 (5 bases). This CDR3 has 16 residues. Germline values: CDR1 MGHRA, CDR2 YSYEKL. The V gene lost 2 bases and the J gene lost 0 bases, with 13 bases spanning the gap. CDR3 coding DNA: TGCGCCAGCAGCCAACTCCGGGACCTTATGAACACTGAAGCTTTCTTT. Its translation: CASSQLRDLMNTEAFF.

The CDR3 sequence is CASSPLAGFNEQFF. In DNA, the CDR3 is TGTGCCAGCAGCCCACTAGCGGGCTTCAATGAGCAGTTCTTC. The chain is built from TRBV7-3 and TRBJ2-1; 9 positions match TRBD2. V lost 5 bases and J lost 6; bases outside the gene matches: 5. The germline gives CDR1 SGHTA, CDR2 FQGTGA. CDR3 length: 14 residues.

This chain connects TRBV10-3 to TRBJ2-1, with 8 bases matching TRBD1. Germline V lookup: CDR1 ENHRY, CDR2 SYGVKD. The CDR3 runs to 13 residues. The V and J ends lost 7 bases and 9 bases, in that order; junction bases with no gene match: 8. The CDR3 DNA reads as TGTGCCATCAAAAACGACAGGGGTACTGAGCAGTTCTTC. The encoded protein is CAIKNDRGTEQFF.

The chain has TRBV5-1 and TRBJ2-5; the D gene is possibly TRBD1 (6 bases). The V gene lost 4 bases and the J gene lost 2 bases, with 18 bases spanning the gap. Germline V lookup: CDR1 SGHRS, CDR2 YFSETQ. This CDR3 is built from 16 residues. Here the CDR3 DNA reads TGCGCCAGCAGCCTAACATGGACAGACTCACAAGAGACCCAGTACTTC. Translated: CASSLTWTDSQETQYF.

Ten or more counts support this clonotype. The chain joins TRBV12-3 or TRBV12-4 to TRBJ1-6; 7 bases fit TRBD1. This CDR3 region has 13 residues. V dropped 5 bases and J dropped 10; count of bases not matched to a gene: 5. Written as DNA, the CDR3 is TGTGCCAGCAGTGTAACAGGGGAATCACCCCTCCACTTT. Translating gives CASSVTGESPLHF.

The V call is TRBV7-2, the J call TRBJ1-6; 8 bases match TRBD1. The CDR3 totals 16 residues. V lost 5 bases and J lost 10; bases outside the gene matches: 13. Germline loops: CDR1 SGHTA, CDR2 FQGNSA. The CDR3 region has the DNA TGTGCCAGCAGCCCGAGACAGGGGAAGTGGGAATCACCCCTCCACTTT. Protein sequence: CASSPRQGKWESPLHF. The variable domain in full, completed from reference TRBV7-2 and TRBJ1-6, reads GAGVSQSPSNKVTEKGKDVELRCDPISGHTALYWYRQSLGQGLEFLIYFQGNSAPDKSGLPSDRFSAERTGGSVSTLTIQRTQQEDSAVYLCASSPRQGKWESPLHFGNGTRLTVT.

The CDR3 is CASSPTGPGFAQPQHF. CDR3 sequence (DNA): TGTGCCAGCTCACCCACGGGTCCGGGGTTCGCTCAGCCCCAGCATTTT. This rearrangement joins TRBV18 to TRBJ1-5; D unclear. Germline assignment: CDR1 KGHSH and CDR2 LQKENI. Trimming shortened V by 3 bases and J by 6 bases, and 18 bases separated the two germline ends. This CDR3 region has 16 residues.

The chain recombines TRBV12-3 or TRBV12-4 with TRBJ2-5, with 10 bases matching TRBD1. Trimming at V came to 0 bases and at J to 6 bases, leaving 4 bases not matched to a gene. There are 15 residues in the CDR3. The CDR3 bases are TGTGCCAGCAGTTTAGCGGGGACAGGGGCCAAGACCCAGTACTTC. Protein: CASSLAGTGAKTQYF.

This clonotype was seen a few times. CDR3 nucleotides: TGTGCCAGCAGCTTAGTACGGTACACCGGGGAGCTGTTTTTT. Amino acid sequence: CASSLVRYTGELFF. The chain recombines TRBV11-2 with TRBJ2-2; D gene ambiguous. This CDR3 is built from 14 residues. V was cut by 1 base and J by 3 bases, with 6 bases left in between. Germline-derived CDR1 and CDR2 are SGHAT and FQNNGV.